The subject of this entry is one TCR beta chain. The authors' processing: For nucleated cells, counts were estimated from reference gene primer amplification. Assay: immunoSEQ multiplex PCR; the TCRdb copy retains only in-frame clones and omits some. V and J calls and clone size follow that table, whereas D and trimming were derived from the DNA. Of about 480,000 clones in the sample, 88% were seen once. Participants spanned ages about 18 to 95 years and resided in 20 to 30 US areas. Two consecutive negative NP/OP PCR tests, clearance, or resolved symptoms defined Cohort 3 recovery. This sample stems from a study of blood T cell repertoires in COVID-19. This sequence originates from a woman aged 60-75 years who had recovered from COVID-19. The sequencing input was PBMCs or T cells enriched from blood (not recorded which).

CDR3 in DNA: TGTGCCAGTACCGGGACAGAGAGATATGGCTACACCTTC. Translated: CASTGTERYGYTF. The rearrangement joins TRBV2 to TRBJ1-2; 7 bases agree with TRBD1. The germline gives CDR1 SNHLY, CDR2 FYNNEI. The V gene end was trimmed by 9 bases and the J gene end by 5 bases; junction bases not matched to a gene: 9. The CDR3 has 13 residues.